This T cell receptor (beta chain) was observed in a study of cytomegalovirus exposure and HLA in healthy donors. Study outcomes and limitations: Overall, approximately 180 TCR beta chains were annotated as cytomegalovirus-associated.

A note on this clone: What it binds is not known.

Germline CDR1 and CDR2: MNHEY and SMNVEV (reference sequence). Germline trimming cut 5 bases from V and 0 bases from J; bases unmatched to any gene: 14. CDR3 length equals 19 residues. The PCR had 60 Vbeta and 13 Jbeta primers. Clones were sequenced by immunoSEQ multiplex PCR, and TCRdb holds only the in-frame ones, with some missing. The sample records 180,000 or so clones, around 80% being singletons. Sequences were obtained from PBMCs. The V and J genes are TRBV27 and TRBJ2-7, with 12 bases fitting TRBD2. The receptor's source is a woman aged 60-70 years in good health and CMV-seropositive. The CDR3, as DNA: TGTGCCAGCAGTACCCGACTAGCGGGAGTATTAGGGAGCTCCTACGAGCAGTACTTC. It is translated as CASSTRLAGVLGSSYEQYF.